This T cell receptor (beta chain) comes out of a study of tumor-infiltrating lymphocytes in primary liver carcinoma (dated by TCRdb to between 2016 and 2019). For the wider study: The five patients, three men and two women aged 30 to 69 years, had hepatocellular carcinoma (four) or combined HCC and intrahepatic cholangiocarcinoma (one). The five patients had tumors of stage T1-T3 N0M0, with maximum diameters ranging from roughly 4.2 to 10 cm. Roughly 3.65 to 8 million productive TCRbeta reads were obtained per sample, and no significant difference in read depth was found between tissue types. TCRbeta repertoire sequencing, expression microarrays and whole-exome sequencing were combined in the study across five regions of each liver tumor, with adjacent normal tissue and blood also included. TCRbeta repertoire sequencing covered 35 or so specimens from 5 patients: some 25 tumor regions, 5 adjacent noncancerous liver tissues and 5 peripheral blood samples. To link TCRbeta repertoire diversity with the local molecular phenotype, the approximately 23 tumor region samples were profiled using Agilent mRNA microarrays. Technical replicate repertoires showed high reproducibility, with mean shared-clone rates around 0.91 and correlation coefficients above 0.98.

Total RNA and DNA were co-extracted without cell sorting from roughly 20-30 mg of bulk tissue using the AllPrep DNA/RNA mini kit. Between late 2015 and March 2016, 4 or 5 patients in China with histopathologically diagnosed primary liver carcinoma had surgical resection. At the time of sampling, the patients were treatment-naive and had chronic HBV infection. Five spatially separated regions were sampled from each tumor: the superior, inferior, left-lateral and right-lateral poles, plus the tumor centre. Histological examination found more than 75% viable tumor cells in every tumor sample. Fresh tumor and adjacent tissue pieces were bisected; one half was stored in RNAlater at -80°C, the other sent for histology. Broad study findings and their caveats: Repertoire overlap was higher between tumor regions (mean roughly 35%) than tumor-adjacent (approximately 17%) or tumor-blood (approximately 14%) pairs, consistent with antigen-driven expansion. A significantly larger repertoire fraction was made up by the top 250 clones in tumors than in blood (p = 0.039). Only the TCR beta chain was sequenced, which likely underestimates true repertoire diversity because unpaired alpha chains were not captured. Because the samples were bulk and unsorted, CD4+ and CD8+ T cell repertoires could not be compared. The study included only five or six patients, and the authors note findings should be validated in a larger study. Only roughly 7-24% of top clones appeared in all five regions of a tumor, which suggests that tumor-infiltrating T cells are spatially heterogeneous.

Starting from approximately 500 ng total RNA, TCRbeta-specific cDNA was produced by reverse transcription with a constant-region primer and ProtoScript II reverse transcriptase. Three nested multiplex PCR rounds, following a slightly modified ARM-PCR procedure, were used to build the TCRbeta libraries. Sample barcodes and Illumina adapters were added in a final 25-cycle PCR with Deep VentR polymerase. Before sequencing, amplicons of 200-500 bp were gel-purified using a QIAquick gel extraction kit. The TCRbeta amplicons were sequenced with 250-bp paired-end reads on an Illumina HiSeq 2500. As for how the authors treated the data: Reads were quality-trimmed with Trimmomatic v0.33, and paired reads were merged with FLASH v1.2.11 to recover full CDR3 sequences. MiGEC v1.2.1b assigned V, D and J germline segments to the rearranged TCRbeta sequences. Clonotype statistics and Shannon-Wiener diversity indices were computed with VDJtools v1.0.0. To cut down on sampling bias, every analysis after diversity analysis relied on just the 250 most abundant clonotypes from each sample. TCRdb reworked the public reads: Q25 trimming with fastp, MiXCR clone assembly, productive beta chains retained. Records with the same CDR3 protein are collapsed into one entry carrying the most frequent genes and DNA. What appears here as the V and J calls and clone size reflects TCRdb's work, not the paper's. The sample data list roughly 100,000 distinct CDR3 sequences, and under 70% of these were observed just once. Of the sample, less than 15% falls within the top ten clones.

Details on this clonotype: This receptor's antigen is unknown. The record has no base qualities; no much larger clone is one base away.

This receptor was obtained from a woman aged 60-75 years with primary liver carcinoma and hepatitis B virus infection. Source material: liver tumor tissue from sampling region 2. The intended sense of this specimen's cell subset or site label: tumor region T2, inferior pole.

The nucleotide sequence is given as TGTGCCAGTAGTATCGGAACAGGGGAGGCAAATGAGCAGTTCTTC. It specifies CASSIGTGEANEQFF. Here the chain combines TRBV19 and TRBJ2-1, and possibly TRBD1, on 7 matching bases. Based on the germline V gene (reference sequence), the CDR1 and CDR2 sequences are LNHDA and SQIVND. The CDR3 contains 15 residues, cysteine and phenylalanine counted. Left in the record is the CDR3 DNA by itself, 45 bases read in frame from the first base. V loses 3 bases, J loses 7 bases, and the germline ends lie 16 bases apart. The reference TRBV19 and TRBJ2-1 proteins fill in what lies around the CDR3, so the full variable domain reads DGGITQSPKYLFRKEGQNVTLSCEQNLNHDAMYWYRQDPGQGLRLIYYSQIVNDFQKGDIAEGYSVSREKKESFPLTVTSAQKNPTAFYLCASSIGTGEANEQFFGPGTRLTVL.